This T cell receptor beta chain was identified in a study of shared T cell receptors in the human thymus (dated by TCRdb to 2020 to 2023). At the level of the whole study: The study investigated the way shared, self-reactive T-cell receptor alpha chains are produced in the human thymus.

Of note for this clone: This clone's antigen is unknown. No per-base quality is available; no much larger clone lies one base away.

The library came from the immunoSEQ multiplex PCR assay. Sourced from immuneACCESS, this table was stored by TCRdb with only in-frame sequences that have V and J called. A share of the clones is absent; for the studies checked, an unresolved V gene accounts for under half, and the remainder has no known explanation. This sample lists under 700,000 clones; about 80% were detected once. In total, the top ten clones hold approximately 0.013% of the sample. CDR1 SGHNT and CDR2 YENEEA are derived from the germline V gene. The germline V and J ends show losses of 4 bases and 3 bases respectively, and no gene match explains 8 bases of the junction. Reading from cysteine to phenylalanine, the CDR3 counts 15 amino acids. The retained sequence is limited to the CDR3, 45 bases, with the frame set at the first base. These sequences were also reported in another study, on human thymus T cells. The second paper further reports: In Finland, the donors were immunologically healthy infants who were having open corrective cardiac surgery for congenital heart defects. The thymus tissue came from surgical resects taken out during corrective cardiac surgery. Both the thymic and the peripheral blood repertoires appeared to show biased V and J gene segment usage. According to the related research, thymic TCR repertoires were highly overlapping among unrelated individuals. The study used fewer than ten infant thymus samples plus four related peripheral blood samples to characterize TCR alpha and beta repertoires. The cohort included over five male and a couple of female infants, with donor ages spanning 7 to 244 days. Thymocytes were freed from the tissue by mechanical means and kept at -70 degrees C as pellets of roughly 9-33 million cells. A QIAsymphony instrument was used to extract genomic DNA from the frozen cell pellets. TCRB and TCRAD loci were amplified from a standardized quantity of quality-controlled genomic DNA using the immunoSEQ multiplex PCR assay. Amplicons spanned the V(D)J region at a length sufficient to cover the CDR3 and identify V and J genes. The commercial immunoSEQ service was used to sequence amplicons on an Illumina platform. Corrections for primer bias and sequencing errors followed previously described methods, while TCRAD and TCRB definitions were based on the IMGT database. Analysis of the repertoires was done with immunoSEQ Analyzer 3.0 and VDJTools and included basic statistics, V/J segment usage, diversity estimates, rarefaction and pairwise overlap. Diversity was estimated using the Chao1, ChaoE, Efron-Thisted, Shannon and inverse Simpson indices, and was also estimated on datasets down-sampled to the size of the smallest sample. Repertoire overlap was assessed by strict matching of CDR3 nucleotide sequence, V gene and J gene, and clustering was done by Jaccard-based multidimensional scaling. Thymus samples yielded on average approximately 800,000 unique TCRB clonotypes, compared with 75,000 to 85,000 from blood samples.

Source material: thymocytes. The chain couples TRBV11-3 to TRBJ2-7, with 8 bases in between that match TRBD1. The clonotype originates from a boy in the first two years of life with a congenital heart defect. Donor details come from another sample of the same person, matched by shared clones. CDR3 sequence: CASSYGTGDRYEQYF. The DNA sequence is TGTGCCAGCAGCTACGGGACAGGCGATCGCTACGAGCAGTACTTC.